This T cell receptor (beta chain) appears in the sequencing data of a study of T-cell reconstitution after alpha-beta-depleted transplantation in children. The V segment lost 0 bases and the J segment 8 bases; nucleotides outside the gene matches: 11. Germline V gene sequence: CDR1 SGHRS, CDR2 YFSETQ. The CDR3 covers 16 residues. Comment on this clonotype: Its antigen is unknown.

Study outcomes and limitations: Two months or so post-transplant, alpha-beta T cells reportedly derived from several hundred expanded graft clones.

Unique molecular identifiers were incorporated into the prepared TCRbeta library. Via MiXCR, TCRdb re-called the PCR reads, giving one row per CDR3 protein. The sample contains approximately 800,000 distinct CDR3 sequences, around 15% of which appear only once. The genes are TRBV5-1 and TRBJ2-4, with 7 bases identical to TRBD2. The starting material was PBMCs, mostly from graft donor cells, obtained 360 days after TCRalphabeta/CD19-depleted stem cell transplant. The receptor was isolated from a male patient younger than 18 who had a stem cell transplant for acute lymphoblastic leukemia, so the T cells may come from the graft donor. The CDR3 region is CASSLAASGYYYIQYF. The CDR3 DNA reads as TGCGCCAGCAGCTTGGCCGCTAGCGGATATTATTACATTCAGTACTTC.